This T cell receptor beta chain appears in the sequencing data of a study of regulatory T cells in long-lasting Graves disease. Study information: Antithyroid drugs had been taken by newly diagnosed Graves' patients for under 3 months.

This CDR3 has 14 residues. V lost 4 bases and J lost 6; bases outside the gene matches: 5. The germline V gene has CDR1 SGHRS and CDR2 YFSETQ. Specified time point: newly diagnosed GD, antithyroid drugs for less than 3 months. Extracted RNA from PBMCs served as the source of the TCR library. In this sample, this clonotype turned up many times. Researchers made TCR beta libraries by using iRepertoire HTBI primers and running Arm-PCR on CDR3 regions. MiXCR, run by TCRdb on the multiplex PCR reads, gives a single entry per CDR3 protein. Among 450,000 to 600,000 distinct CDR3 sequences, roughly 14% were seen once, and the ten largest hold under 10%. The same sample was also used in a study of T cells in Graves' hyperthyroidism and ophthalmopathy.

The chain uses TRBV5-1 and TRBJ2-7, with 12 nucleotides matching TRBD2. The specimen comprised peripheral blood mononuclear cells (PBMCs), sampled at new diagnosis, from a patient treated with antithyroid drugs. The receptor comes from a young man with Graves disease. CDR3 DNA: TGCGCCAGCAGCCATACTAGCGGGAGGTTCGAGCAGTACTTC. The encoded protein is CASSHTSGRFEQYF.